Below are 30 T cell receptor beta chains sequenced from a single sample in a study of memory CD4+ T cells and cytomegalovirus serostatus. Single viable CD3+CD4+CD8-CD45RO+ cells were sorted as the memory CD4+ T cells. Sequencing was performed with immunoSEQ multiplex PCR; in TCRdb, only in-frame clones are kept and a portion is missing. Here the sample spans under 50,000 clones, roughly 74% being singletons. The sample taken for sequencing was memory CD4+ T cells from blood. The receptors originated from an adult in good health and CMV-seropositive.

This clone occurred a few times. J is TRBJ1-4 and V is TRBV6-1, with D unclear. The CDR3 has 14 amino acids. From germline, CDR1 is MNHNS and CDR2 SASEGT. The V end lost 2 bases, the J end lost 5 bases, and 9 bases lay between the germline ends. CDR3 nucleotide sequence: TGTGCCAGCAGTGAATCCACCCTAAATGAAAAACTGTTTTTT. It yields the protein CASSESTLNEKLFF.

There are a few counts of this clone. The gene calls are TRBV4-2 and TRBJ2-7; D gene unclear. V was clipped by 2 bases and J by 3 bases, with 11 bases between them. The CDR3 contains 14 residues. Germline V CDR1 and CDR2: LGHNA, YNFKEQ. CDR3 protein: CASSQWQENYEQYF. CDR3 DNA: TGTGCCAGCAGCCAATGGCAGGAGAACTACGAGCAGTACTTC.

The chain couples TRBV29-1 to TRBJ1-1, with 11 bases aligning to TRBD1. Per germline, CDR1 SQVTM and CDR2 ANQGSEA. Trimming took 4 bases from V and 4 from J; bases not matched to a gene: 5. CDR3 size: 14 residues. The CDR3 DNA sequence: TGCAGCGTTGCCGGACAGGGGGCGCCCACTGAAGCTTTCTTT. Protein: CSVAGQGAPTEAFF. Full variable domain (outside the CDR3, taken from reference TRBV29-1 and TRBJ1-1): SAVISQKPSRDICQRGTSLTIQCQVDSQVTMMFWYRQQPGQSLTLIATANQGSEATYESGFVIDKFPISRPNLTFSTLTVSNMSPEDSSIYLCSVAGQGAPTEAFFGQGTRLTVV.

The CDR3 sequence is CASSQETGGELGTQYF. CDR3 sequence (DNA): TGCGCCAGCAGCCAAGAGACAGGGGGCGAGTTGGGGACCCAGTACTTC. The chain recombines TRBV4-1 with TRBJ2-5, with 10 positions matching TRBD1. CDR3 length: 16 amino acids. V was clipped by 0 bases and J by 7 bases; unmatched bases: 8. Germline V lookup: CDR1 MGHRA, CDR2 YSYEKL.

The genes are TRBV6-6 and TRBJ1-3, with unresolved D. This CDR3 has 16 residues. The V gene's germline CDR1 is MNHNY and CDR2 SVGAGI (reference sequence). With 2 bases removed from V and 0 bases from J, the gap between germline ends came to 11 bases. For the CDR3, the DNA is TGTGCCAGCAGTTACCTTGGTATTAGCTCTGGAAACACCATATATTTT. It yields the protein CASSYLGISSGNTIYF.

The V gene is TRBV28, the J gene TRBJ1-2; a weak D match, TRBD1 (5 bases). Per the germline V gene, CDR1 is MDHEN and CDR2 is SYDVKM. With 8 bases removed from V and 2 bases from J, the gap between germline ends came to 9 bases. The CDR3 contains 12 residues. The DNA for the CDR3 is TGTGCCAGCGTCTCAGGGAACTATGGCTACACCTTC. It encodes CASVSGNYGYTF.

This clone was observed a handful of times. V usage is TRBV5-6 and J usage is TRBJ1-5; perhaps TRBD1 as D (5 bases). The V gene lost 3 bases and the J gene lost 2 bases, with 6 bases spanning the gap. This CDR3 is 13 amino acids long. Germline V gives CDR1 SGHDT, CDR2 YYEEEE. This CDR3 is CASSSRGNQPQHF. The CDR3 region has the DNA TGTGCCAGCAGCTCCAGGGGCAATCAGCCCCAGCATTTT.

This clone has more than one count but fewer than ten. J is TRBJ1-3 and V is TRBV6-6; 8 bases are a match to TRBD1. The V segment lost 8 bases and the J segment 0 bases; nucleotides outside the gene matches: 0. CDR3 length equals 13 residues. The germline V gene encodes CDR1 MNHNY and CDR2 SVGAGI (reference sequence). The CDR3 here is CASDRGSGNTIYF. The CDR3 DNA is TGTGCCAGCGACAGGGGCTCTGGAAACACCATATATTTT.

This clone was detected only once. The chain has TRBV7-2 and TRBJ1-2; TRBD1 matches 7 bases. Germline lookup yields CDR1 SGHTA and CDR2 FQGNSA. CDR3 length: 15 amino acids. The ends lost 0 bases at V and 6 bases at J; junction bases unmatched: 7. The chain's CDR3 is CASSLAETGSNGYTF. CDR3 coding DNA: TGTGCCAGCAGCTTAGCAGAGACAGGGTCTAATGGCTACACCTTC.

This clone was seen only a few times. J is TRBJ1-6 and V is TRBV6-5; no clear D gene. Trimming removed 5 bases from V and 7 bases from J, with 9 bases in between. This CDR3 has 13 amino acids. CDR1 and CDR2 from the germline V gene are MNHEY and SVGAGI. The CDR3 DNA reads TGTGCCAGCAGTGCGGAGTTAAATTCACCCCTCCACTTT. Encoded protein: CASSAELNSPLHF.

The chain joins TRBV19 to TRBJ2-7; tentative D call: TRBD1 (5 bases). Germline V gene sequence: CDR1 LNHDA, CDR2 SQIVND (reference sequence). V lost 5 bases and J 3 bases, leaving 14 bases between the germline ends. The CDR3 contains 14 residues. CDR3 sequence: CASSPQGALYEQYF. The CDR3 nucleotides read TGTGCCAGTAGTCCTCAAGGGGCCCTCTACGAGCAGTACTTC.

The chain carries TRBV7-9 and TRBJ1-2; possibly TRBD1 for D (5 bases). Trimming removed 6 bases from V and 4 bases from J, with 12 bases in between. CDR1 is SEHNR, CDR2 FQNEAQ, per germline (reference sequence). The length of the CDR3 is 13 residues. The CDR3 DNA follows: TGTGCCAGCAGGCCAGACAGTAGCTATGGCTACACCTTC. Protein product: CASRPDSSYGYTF.

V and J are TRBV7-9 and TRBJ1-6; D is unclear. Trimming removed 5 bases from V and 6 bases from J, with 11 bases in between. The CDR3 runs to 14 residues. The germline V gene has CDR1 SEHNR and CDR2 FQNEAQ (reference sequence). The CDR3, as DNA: TGTGCCAGCAGCCCCGCCCGCCCTAATTCACCCCTCCACTTT. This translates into CASSPARPNSPLHF.

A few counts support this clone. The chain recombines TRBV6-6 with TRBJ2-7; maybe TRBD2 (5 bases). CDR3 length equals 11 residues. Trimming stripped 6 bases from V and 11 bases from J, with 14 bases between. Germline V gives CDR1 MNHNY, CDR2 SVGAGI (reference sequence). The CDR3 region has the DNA TGTGCCAGCAGCCCTGGGGAGTTAAAGTACTTC. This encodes CASSPGELKYF.

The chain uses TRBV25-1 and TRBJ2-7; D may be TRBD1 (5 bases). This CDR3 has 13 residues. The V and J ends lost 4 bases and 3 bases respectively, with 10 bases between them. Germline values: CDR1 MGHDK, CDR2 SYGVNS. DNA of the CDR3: TGTGCCAGCAGTGTCAGGGATGACTACGAGCAGTACTTC. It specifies CASSVRDDYEQYF.

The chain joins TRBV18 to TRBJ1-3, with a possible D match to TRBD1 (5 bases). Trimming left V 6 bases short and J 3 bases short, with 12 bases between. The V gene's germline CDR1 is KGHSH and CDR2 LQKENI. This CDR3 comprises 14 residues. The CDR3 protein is CASSHRDGGNTIYF. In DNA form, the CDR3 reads TGTGCCAGCTCCCACCGGGACGGTGGAAACACCATATATTTT.

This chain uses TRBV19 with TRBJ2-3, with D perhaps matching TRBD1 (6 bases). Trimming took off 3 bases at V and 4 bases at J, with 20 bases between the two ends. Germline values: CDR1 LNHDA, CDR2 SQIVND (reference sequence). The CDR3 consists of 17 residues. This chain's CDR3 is CASSIVQGTSGADTQYF. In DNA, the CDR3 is TGTGCCAGTAGTATTGTTCAGGGCACCTCAGGGGCAGATACGCAGTATTTT.

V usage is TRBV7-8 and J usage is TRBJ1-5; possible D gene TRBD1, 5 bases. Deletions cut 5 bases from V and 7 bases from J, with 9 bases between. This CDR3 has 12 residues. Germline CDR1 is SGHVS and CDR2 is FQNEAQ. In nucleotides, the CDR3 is TGTGCCAGCAGCCTCTGGGGCCAGCCCCAGCATTTT. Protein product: CASSLWGQPQHF.

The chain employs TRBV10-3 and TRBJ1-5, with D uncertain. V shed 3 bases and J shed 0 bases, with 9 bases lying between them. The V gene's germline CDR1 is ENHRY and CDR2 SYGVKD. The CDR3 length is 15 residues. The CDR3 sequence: CAISEESFSNQPQHF. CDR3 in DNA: TGTGCCATCAGTGAAGAATCATTTAGCAATCAGCCCCAGCATTTT.

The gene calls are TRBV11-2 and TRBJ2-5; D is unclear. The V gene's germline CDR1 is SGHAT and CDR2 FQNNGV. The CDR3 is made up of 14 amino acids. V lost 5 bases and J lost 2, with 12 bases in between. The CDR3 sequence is CASSASGRQETQYF. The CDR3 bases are TGTGCCAGCAGCGCCTCCGGGCGGCAAGAGACCCAGTACTTC.

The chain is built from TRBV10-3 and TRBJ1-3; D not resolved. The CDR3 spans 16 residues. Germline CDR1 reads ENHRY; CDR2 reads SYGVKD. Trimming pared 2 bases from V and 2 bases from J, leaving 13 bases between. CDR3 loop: CAISELGTFAGNTIYF. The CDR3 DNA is TGTGCCATCAGTGAGCTTGGCACATTCGCTGGAAACACCATATATTTT.

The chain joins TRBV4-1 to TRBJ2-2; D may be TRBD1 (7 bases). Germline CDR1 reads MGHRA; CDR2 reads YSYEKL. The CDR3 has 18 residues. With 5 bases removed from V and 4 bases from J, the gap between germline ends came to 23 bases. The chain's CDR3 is CASSDGGYRGSGTGELFF. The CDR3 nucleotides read TGCGCCAGCAGCGATGGAGGGTACAGGGGTTCAGGCACCGGGGAGCTGTTTTTT.

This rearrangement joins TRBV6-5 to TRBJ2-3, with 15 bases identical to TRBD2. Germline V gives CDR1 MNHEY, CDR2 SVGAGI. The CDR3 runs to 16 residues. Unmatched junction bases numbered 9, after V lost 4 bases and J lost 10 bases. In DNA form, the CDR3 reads TGTGCCAGCAGTTCCCAGGGACTAGCGGGGGGATTCGCGCAGTATTTT. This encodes CASSSQGLAGGFAQYF.

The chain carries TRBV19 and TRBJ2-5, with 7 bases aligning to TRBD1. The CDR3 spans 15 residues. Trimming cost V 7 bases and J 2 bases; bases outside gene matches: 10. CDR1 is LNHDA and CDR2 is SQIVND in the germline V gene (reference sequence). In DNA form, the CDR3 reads TGTGCCAGTAAGGGGGCCTTCATCGCACAAGAGACCCAGTACTTC. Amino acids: CASKGAFIAQETQYF. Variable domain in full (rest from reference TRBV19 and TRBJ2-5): DGGITQSPKYLFRKEGQNVTLSCEQNLNHDAMYWYRQDPGQGLRLIYYSQIVNDFQKGDIAEGYSVSREKKESFPLTVTSAQKNPTAFYLCASKGAFIAQETQYFGPGTRLLVL.

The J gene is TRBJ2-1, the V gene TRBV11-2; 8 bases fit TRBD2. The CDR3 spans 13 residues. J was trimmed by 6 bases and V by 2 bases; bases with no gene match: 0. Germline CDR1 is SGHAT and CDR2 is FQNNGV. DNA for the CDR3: TGTGCCAGCAGCTTACGGGAGGGCAATGAGCAGTTCTTC. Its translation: CASSLREGNEQFF.

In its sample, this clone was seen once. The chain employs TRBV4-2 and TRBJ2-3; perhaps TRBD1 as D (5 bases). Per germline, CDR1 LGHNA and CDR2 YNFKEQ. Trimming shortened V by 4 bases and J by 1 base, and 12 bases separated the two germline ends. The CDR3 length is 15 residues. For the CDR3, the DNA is TGTGCCAGCAGCCGCTTGGACACGGGCACAGATACGCAGTATTTT. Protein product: CASSRLDTGTDTQYF.

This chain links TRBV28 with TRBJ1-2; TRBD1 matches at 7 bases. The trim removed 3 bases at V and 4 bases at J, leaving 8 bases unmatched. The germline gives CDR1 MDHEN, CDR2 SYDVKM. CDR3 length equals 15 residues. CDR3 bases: TGTGCCAGCAGTTTGGGAGGGGGCGTGGGCTATGGCTACACCTTC. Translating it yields CASSLGGGVGYGYTF.

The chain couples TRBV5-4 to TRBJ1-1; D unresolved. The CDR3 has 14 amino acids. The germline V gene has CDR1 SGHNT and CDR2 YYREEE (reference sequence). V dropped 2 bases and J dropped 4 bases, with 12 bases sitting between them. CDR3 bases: TGTGCCAGCAGCTTAGGAGGGAGCGGCACTGAAGCTTTCTTT. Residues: CASSLGGSGTEAFF.

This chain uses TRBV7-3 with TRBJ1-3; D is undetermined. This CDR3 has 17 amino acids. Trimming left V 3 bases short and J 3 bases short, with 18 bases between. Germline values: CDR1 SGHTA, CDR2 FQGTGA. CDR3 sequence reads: CASSFPTSLKGGNTIYF. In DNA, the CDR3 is TGTGCCAGCAGCTTCCCGACGTCTCTAAAGGGTGGAAACACCATATATTTT.

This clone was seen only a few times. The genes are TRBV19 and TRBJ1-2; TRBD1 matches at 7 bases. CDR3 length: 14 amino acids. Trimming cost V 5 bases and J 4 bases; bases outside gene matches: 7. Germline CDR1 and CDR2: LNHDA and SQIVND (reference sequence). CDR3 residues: CASSSQGSLYGYTF. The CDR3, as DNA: TGTGCCAGTAGTTCACAGGGGTCCCTCTATGGCTACACCTTC.